Listed here are 30 T cell receptor beta chains from one sample, sequenced in a study of blood T cell repertoires in COVID-19. TCRdb's copy holds only in-frame clones and misses some; the assay was immunoSEQ multiplex PCR. The sample lists about 210,000 clones, around 80% occurring once. Sequenced input: peripheral blood. These receptors were taken from a woman over 75 with COVID-19, enrolled during active disease.

CDR3 nucleotides: TGTGCCAGCAGTTACGCCCGGGACAGGGTTAACTATGGCTACACCTTC. Protein sequence: CASSYARDRVNYGYTF. V usage is TRBV27 and J usage is TRBJ1-2; 9 positions match TRBD1. Germline V gene sequence: CDR1 MNHEY, CDR2 SMNVEV (reference sequence). The CDR3 totals 16 residues. J lost 1 base, V lost 4 bases, and 7 bases had no gene match.

The gene calls are TRBV7-2 and TRBJ2-1; 7 bases line up with TRBD1. The CDR3 covers 15 residues. Germline V lookup: CDR1 SGHTA, CDR2 FQGNSA. Losses at the gene ends were 6 bases for V and 0 bases for J; bases not matched to a gene: 5. The DNA of the CDR3 is TGTGCCAGCAGTCCCAGGGGGAGCTCCTACAATGAGCAGTTCTTC. Residues: CASSPRGSSYNEQFF.

The chain joins TRBV19 to TRBJ2-1; the D is unclear. CDR1 and CDR2 from the germline V gene are LNHDA and SQIVND (reference sequence). Trimming took 4 bases from V and 6 from J, leaving 22 bases between them. This CDR3 is built from 17 residues. The CDR3 coding sequence is TGTGCCAGTAGTAGCCCCCCAGGAACCTCAATTCCCAATGAGCAGTTCTTC. It encodes CASSSPPGTSIPNEQFF.

This clone came up once. This sequence joins TRBV3-1 (or the pseudogene TRBV3-2) and TRBJ1-1, with D maybe TRBD1 (6 bases). Germline values: CDR1 LGHDT, CDR2 YNNKEL (reference sequence). Trimming took off 4 bases at V and 1 base at J, with 10 bases between the two ends. This CDR3 comprises 14 residues. CDR3: CASSRLGGNTEAFF. CDR3 coding DNA: TGTGCCAGCAGCCGTTTAGGGGGGAACACTGAAGCTTTCTTT.

This chain links TRBV18 with TRBJ1-5; no reliable D call. The CDR3 length is 15 residues. V lost 0 bases and J lost 4, with 10 bases in between. CDR1 KGHSH and CDR2 LQKENI come from the germline V gene. As DNA, the CDR3 is TGTGCCAGCTCACCACCCGGAGACCTAAATCAGCCCCAGCATTTT. Translating gives CASSPPGDLNQPQHF.

The chain uses TRBV19 and TRBJ2-1; 7 bases fit TRBD1. The J segment lost 0 bases and the V segment lost 7 bases, leaving 6 bases of the junction unmatched. The CDR3 covers 15 residues. Germline-derived CDR1 and CDR2 are LNHDA and SQIVND (reference sequence). The DNA for the CDR3 is TGTGCCAGTACCACGACAGGGAGCTCCTACAATGAGCAGTTCTTC. Its protein product is CASTTTGSSYNEQFF.

For this clone: One junction end disagrees with the germline gene, perhaps due to a read error. V is TRBV27 and J is TRBJ1-1; 8 nucleotides align to TRBD1. This CDR3 is 14 amino acids long. Germline V gene sequence: CDR1 MNHEY, CDR2 SMNVEV (reference sequence). Here the CDR3 DNA reads TGTGCCAGTTTTAAAGGGGGGTTGGGGGACAGGCCTGTTTTT. Its protein is CASFKGGLGDRPVF.

The rearrangement uses TRBV19 and TRBJ2-5, with a weak D call TRBD1 (6 bases). Trimming stripped 4 bases from V and 4 bases from J, with 13 bases between. This CDR3 is built from 14 residues. Per germline, CDR1 LNHDA and CDR2 SQIVND (reference sequence). The CDR3 loop reads CASSKGTMGETQYF. DNA of the CDR3: TGTGCCAGTAGTAAGGGGACAATGGGAGAGACCCAGTACTTC.

This chain links TRBV9 with TRBJ1-6; 11 nucleotides agree with TRBD1. V was pared by 0 bases and J by 6 bases, with 8 bases of the junction left unmatched. This CDR3 region has 18 residues. Germline-derived CDR1 and CDR2 are SGDLS and YYNGEE. The CDR3 DNA follows: TGTGCCAGCAGCGTAGATCGGGACAGGGGGATTTTTAATTCACCCCTCCACTTT. Amino acids: CASSVDRDRGIFNSPLHF.

Only one count was recorded for this clone. The V gene is TRBV5-4, the J gene TRBJ2-3, with D tentatively TRBD2 (6 bases). Germline CDR1 SGHNT, CDR2 YYREEE (reference sequence). The CDR3 is 13 residues long. The V and J ends lost 2 bases and 4 bases respectively, with 8 bases between them. This CDR3 reads CASSFAGPDTQYF. The CDR3 DNA reads TGTGCCAGCAGCTTCGCGGGGCCAGATACGCAGTATTTT.

In this sample, this clone turned up once. The chain combines TRBV6-6 with TRBJ1-4, with TRBD1 identical over 8 bases. This CDR3 contains 15 residues. CDR1 is MNHNY and CDR2 is SVGAGI in the germline V gene (reference sequence). The V segment lost 7 bases and the J segment 7 bases; nucleotides outside the gene matches: 11. CDR3 nucleotide sequence: TGTGCCAGCACGAAAGGAGCAGGGGGCTTTGAAAAACTGTTTTTT. Amino acids: CASTKGAGGFEKLFF.

This chain connects TRBV15 to TRBJ1-1; the D is unclear. The CDR3 has 15 amino acids. Germline CDR1 and CDR2: LNHNV and YYDKDF (reference sequence). V was clipped by 3 bases and J by 1 base, with 12 bases between them. CDR3: CATSSHEGGNTEAFF. CDR3 DNA sequence: TGTGCCACCAGCAGCCATGAGGGAGGGAACACTGAAGCTTTCTTT.

This chain links TRBV3-1 (or the pseudogene TRBV3-2) with TRBJ2-7, with D possibly TRBD1 on 5 matching bases. Trimming removed 0 bases from V and 2 bases from J, with 8 bases in between. The germline V gene has CDR1 LGHDT and CDR2 YNNKEL (reference sequence). The CDR3 loop spans 14 amino acids. The CDR3 region is CASSQEDTAYEQYF. CDR3 nucleotides: TGTGCCAGCAGCCAAGAGGACACAGCCTACGAGCAGTACTTC.

The chain links TRBV29-1 to TRBJ2-6; D possibly corresponds to TRBD2 (7 bases). The CDR3 sequence is 15 residues long. Trimming removed 4 bases from V and 3 bases from J, with 13 bases in between. Germline V gene sequence: CDR1 SQVTM, CDR2 ANQGSEA. DNA for the CDR3: TGCAGCGTTGGGCAGGGGAGGGATGGGGCCAACGTCCTGACTTTC. It specifies CSVGQGRDGANVLTF.

This clone appeared once. V usage is TRBV28 and J usage is TRBJ2-2; 7 nucleotides line up with TRBD2. The trim removed 2 bases at V and 6 bases at J, leaving 3 bases unmatched. CDR3 size: 14 residues. Germline CDR1 reads MDHEN; CDR2 reads SYDVKM. The CDR3 is CASSLPSGPGELFF. The CDR3 DNA sequence: TGTGCCAGCAGTTTACCTAGCGGCCCCGGGGAGCTGTTTTTT.

This sequence joins TRBV7-2 and TRBJ2-3, with 8 bases fitting TRBD2. The CDR3 totals 14 residues. CDR1 SGHTA and CDR2 FQGNSA come from the germline V gene. Germline trimming cut 5 bases from V and 2 bases from J; bases unmatched to any gene: 3. The CDR3: CASSEAGATDTQYF. CDR3 coding DNA: TGTGCCAGCAGCGAAGCGGGGGCCACAGATACGCAGTATTTT. Using reference TRBV7-2 and TRBJ2-3 for the parts outside the CDR3, the full variable domain is GAGVSQSPSNKVTEKGKDVELRCDPISGHTALYWYRQSLGQGLEFLIYFQGNSAPDKSGLPSDRFSAERTGGSVSTLTIQRTQQEDSAVYLCASSEAGATDTQYFGPGTRLTVL.

The chain has TRBV6-1 and TRBJ2-7; D is undetermined. Trimming removed 0 bases at V and 7 bases at J, with 10 bases between. The germline V gene encodes CDR1 MNHNS and CDR2 SASEGT. The CDR3 is 13 residues long. This CDR3 is CASSEALLSEQYV. In DNA, the CDR3 is TGTGCCAGCAGTGAAGCGTTACTCTCTGAGCAGTACGTC.

This clone came up once. The genes are TRBV3-1 (or the pseudogene TRBV3-2) and TRBJ1-1; 8 nucleotides align to TRBD1. Germline V CDR1 and CDR2: LGHDT, YNNKEL (reference sequence). The CDR3 consists of 14 residues. The junction had 5 bases not matched to a gene; V was cut back by 3 bases and J by 5 bases. CDR3 nucleotide sequence: TGTGCCAGCAGCCAGGACAGGGTGAGGACTGAAGCTTTCTTT. Encoded protein: CASSQDRVRTEAFF.

The chain is built from TRBV19 and TRBJ2-2; D not resolved. V was shortened by 4 bases and J by 5 bases, with 5 bases between the two germline ends. Germline V gene data show CDR1 as LNHDA and CDR2 as SQIVND (reference sequence). The CDR3 length is 12 residues. The CDR3 sequence is CASSTRTGELFF. The DNA for the CDR3 is TGTGCCAGTAGTACTAGGACCGGGGAGCTGTTTTTT.

The chain carries TRBV5-5 and TRBJ1-2; 9 nucleotides agree with TRBD1. Germline CDR1 SGHKS, CDR2 YYEKEE (reference sequence). V dropped 0 bases and J dropped 8; count of bases not matched to a gene: 2. This CDR3 region has 13 residues. The CDR3 sequence is CASSLGDREGYTF. As DNA, the CDR3 is TGTGCCAGCAGCTTGGGGGACAGGGAAGGCTACACCTTC.

CDR3 nucleotides: TGTGCCAGCAGCTTAGACGGGAACCTCAATGAGCAGTTCTTC. It codes for CASSLDGNLNEQFF. V gene TRBV7-6 combines with J gene TRBJ2-1, with D maybe TRBD2 (5 bases). V lost 1 base to trimming and J lost 6 bases, with 10 bases between them. The CDR3 totals 14 residues. CDR1 is SGHVS, CDR2 FNYEAQ, per germline. Based on the CDR3 plus reference TRBV7-6 and TRBJ2-1, the full variable domain is GAGVSQSPRYKVTKRGQDVALRCDPISGHVSLYWYRQALGQGPEFLTYFNYEAQQDKSGLPNDRFSAERPEGSISTLTIQRTEQRDSAMYRCASSLDGNLNEQFFGPGTRLTVL.

V is TRBV28 and J is TRBJ1-3, with 10 bases aligning to TRBD1. Germline V gene lookup returns CDR1 MDHEN and CDR2 SYDVKM. The CDR3 length is 16 residues. The V segment lost 1 base and the J segment 4 bases; nucleotides outside the gene matches: 4. The CDR3 DNA reads TGTGCCAGCAGTTTATCGGGGACAGGGGTGGGAAACACCATATATTTT. This sequence encodes CASSLSGTGVGNTIYF.

V gene TRBV7-2 combines with J gene TRBJ2-1; tentatively, D is TRBD2 (7 bases). CDR3 length: 16 residues. With 5 bases removed from V and 2 bases from J, the gap between germline ends came to 16 bases. CDR1 is SGHTA, CDR2 FQGNSA, per germline. This CDR3 reads CASSPQSGGTYNEQFF. DNA of the CDR3: TGTGCCAGCAGCCCCCAATCGGGGGGCACCTACAATGAGCAGTTCTTC.

This clone has only one observation. The chain joins TRBV14 to TRBJ1-1; no firm D call. The CDR3 is 14 residues long. With 7 bases removed from V and 5 bases from J, the gap between germline ends came to 17 bases. CDR1 is SGHDN, CDR2 FVKESK, per germline. CDR3 coding DNA: TGTGCCAGCATACCTTCCCGGGAAGGAACTGAAGCTTTCTTT. Protein sequence: CASIPSREGTEAFF.

The rearrangement joins TRBV21-1 to TRBJ2-7; TRBD2 is taken as the D call from the table, unchecked against the DNA. TRBV21-1 is reported as a pseudogene. The CDR3 length is 15 residues. In DNA, the CDR3 is TGTGCCAGCACCCAAGTGCCGGGGGGGGAGAGCGAGCAGTACGTC. It is translated as CASTQVPGGESEQYV.

The gene calls are TRBV7-8 and TRBJ1-2; D gene unclear. The CDR3 totals 16 residues. V was shortened by 5 bases and J by 0 bases, with 16 bases between the two germline ends. CDR1 SGHVS and CDR2 FQNEAQ come from the germline V gene. This CDR3 reads CASSPAGLTANYGYTF. The CDR3 DNA reads TGTGCCAGCAGCCCCGCAGGCCTCACAGCTAACTATGGCTACACCTTC.

The V call is TRBV19, the J call TRBJ1-3; no clear D. V was pared by 3 bases and J by 0 bases, with 6 bases between. Per the germline V gene, CDR1 is LNHDA and CDR2 is SQIVND (reference sequence). The CDR3 contains 14 residues. The CDR3 nucleotides are TGTGCCAGTAGTATGCGGTCCTCTGGAAACACCATATATTTT. This translates into CASSMRSSGNTIYF.

The gene calls are TRBV13 and TRBJ1-5; D unclear. In germline, CDR1 is PRHDT, CDR2 FYEKMQ (reference sequence). V lost 6 bases, J lost 4 bases, and 22 bases lay in between. CDR3 length: 17 amino acids. For the CDR3, the DNA is TGTGCCAGCAGGAATCGCGGTCGGCCGAGGGAAAATCAGCCCCAGCATTTT. Its translation is CASRNRGRPRENQPQHF.

The chain couples TRBV28 to TRBJ1-5; D unclear. Germline CDR1 reads MDHEN; CDR2 reads SYDVKM. Between the trimmed V and J ends, which lost 3 bases and 7 bases, there was a span of 16 bases. This CDR3 has 15 amino acids. The CDR3 here is CASSLFSPGKQPQHF. The CDR3 bases are TGTGCCAGCAGTTTGTTTAGTCCGGGGAAGCAGCCCCAGCATTTT.

The CDR3 coding sequence is TGTGCCAGTAGTCCCTTGGGTAGGGGTGAGAACACTGAAGCTTTCTTT. Its translation: CASSPLGRGENTEAFF. The rearrangement joins TRBV19 to TRBJ1-1; TRBD1 is a possible D gene (5 bases). There are 16 residues in the CDR3. Trimming took 5 bases from V and 1 from J, leaving 17 bases between them. Germline CDR1 reads LNHDA; CDR2 reads SQIVND (reference sequence).